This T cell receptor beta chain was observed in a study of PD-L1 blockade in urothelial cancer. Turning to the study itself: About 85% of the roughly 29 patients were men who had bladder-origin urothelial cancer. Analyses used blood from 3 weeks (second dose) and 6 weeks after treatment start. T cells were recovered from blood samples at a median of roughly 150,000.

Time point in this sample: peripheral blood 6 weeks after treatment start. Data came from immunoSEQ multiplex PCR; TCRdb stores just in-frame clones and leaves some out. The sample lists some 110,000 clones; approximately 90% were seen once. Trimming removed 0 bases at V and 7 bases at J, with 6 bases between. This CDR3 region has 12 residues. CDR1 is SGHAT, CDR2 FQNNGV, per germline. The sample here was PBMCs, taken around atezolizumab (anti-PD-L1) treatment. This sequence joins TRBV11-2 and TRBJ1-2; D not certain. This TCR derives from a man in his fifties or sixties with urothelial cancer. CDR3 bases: TGTGCCAGCAGCTTAGATCGGGTTGGCTACACCTTC. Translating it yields CASSLDRVGYTF.